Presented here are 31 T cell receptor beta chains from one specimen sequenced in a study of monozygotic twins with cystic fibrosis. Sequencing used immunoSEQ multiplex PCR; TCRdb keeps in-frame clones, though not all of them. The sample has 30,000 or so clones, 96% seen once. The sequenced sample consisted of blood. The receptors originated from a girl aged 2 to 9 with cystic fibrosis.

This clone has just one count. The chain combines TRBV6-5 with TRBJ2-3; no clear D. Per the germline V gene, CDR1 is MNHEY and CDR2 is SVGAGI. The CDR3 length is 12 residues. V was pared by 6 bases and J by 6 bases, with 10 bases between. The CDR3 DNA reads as TGTGCCAGCAGCCCCGATGGTGATACGCAGTATTTT. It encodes CASSPDGDTQYF.

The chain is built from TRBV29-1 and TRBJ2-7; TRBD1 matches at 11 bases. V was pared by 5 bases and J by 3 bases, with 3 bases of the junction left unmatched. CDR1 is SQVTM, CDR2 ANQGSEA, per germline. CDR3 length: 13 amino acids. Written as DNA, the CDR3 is TGCAGCGTTCGGGACAGGGGGTTCTACGAGCAGTACTTC. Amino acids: CSVRDRGFYEQYF.

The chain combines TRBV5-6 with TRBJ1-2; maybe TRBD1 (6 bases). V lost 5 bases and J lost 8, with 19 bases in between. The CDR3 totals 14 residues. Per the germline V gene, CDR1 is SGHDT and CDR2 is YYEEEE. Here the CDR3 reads CASSSEQGILGYTF. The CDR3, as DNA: TGTGCCAGCAGTTCTGAACAGGGCATTTTAGGCTACACCTTC.

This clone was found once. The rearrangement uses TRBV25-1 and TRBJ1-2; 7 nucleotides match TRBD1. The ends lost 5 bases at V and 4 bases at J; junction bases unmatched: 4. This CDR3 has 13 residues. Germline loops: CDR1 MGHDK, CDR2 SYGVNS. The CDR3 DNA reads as TGTGCCAGCAGTACCCGGACAGGCTATGGCTACACCTTC. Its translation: CASSTRTGYGYTF.

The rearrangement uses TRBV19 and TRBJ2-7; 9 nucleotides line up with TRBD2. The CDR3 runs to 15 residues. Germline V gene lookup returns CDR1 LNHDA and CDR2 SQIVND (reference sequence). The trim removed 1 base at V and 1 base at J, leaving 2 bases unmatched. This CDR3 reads CASSIGLAGSYEQYF. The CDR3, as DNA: TGTGCCAGTAGTATAGGTCTAGCGGGATCCTACGAGCAGTACTTC.

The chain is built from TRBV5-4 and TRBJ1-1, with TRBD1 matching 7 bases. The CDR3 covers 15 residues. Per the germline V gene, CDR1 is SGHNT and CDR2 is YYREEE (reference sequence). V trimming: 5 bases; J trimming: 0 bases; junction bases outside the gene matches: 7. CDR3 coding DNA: TGTGCCAGCAGGACTCCGGGACAGATGAACACTGAAGCTTTCTTT. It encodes CASRTPGQMNTEAFF.

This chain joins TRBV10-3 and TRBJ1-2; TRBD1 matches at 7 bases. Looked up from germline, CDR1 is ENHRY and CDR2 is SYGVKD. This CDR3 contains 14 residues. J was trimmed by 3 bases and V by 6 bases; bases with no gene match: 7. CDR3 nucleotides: TGTGCCATCAGGTCCGTTCAGGGGGACTATGGCTACACCTTC. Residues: CAIRSVQGDYGYTF.

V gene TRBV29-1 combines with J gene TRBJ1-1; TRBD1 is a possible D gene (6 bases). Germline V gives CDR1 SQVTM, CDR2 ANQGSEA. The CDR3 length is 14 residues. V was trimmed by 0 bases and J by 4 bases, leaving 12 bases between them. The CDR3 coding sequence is TGCAGCGTTGAAGAAAGGGGGGCGCGCACTGAAGCTTTCTTT. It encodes CSVEERGARTEAFF.

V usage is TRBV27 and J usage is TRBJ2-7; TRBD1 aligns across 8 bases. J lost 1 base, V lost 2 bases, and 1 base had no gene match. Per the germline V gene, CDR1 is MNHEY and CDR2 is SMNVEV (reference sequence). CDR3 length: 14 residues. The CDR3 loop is CASSLGQGSYEQYF. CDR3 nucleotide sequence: TGTGCCAGCAGTTTAGGACAGGGTTCCTACGAGCAGTACTTC.

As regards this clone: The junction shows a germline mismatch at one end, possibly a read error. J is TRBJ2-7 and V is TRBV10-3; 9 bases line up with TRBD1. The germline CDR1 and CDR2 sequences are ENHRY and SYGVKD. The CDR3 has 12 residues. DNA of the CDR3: TGTGCCATCAGTGAGCCGGGACAGGGTATACACTTC. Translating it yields CAISEPGQGIHF.

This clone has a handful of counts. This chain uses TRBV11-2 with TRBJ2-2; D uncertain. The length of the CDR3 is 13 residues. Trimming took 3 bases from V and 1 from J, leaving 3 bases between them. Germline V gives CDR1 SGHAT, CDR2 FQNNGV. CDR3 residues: CASSFKNTGELFF. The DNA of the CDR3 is TGTGCCAGCAGCTTCAAGAACACCGGGGAGCTGTTTTTT.

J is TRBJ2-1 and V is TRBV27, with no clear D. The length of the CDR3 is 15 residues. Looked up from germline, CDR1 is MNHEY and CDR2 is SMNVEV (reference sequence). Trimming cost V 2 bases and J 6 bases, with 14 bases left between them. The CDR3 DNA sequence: TGTGCCAGCAGTTTACTTCCCCGATCCCTCAATGAGCAGTTCTTC. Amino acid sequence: CASSLLPRSLNEQFF.

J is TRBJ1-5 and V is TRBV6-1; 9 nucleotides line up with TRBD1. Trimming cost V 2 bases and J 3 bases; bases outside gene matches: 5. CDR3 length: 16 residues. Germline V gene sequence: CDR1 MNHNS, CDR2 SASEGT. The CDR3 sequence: CASSERGTGNNQPQHF. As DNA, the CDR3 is TGTGCCAGCAGTGAACGCGGGACAGGGAACAATCAGCCCCAGCATTTT.

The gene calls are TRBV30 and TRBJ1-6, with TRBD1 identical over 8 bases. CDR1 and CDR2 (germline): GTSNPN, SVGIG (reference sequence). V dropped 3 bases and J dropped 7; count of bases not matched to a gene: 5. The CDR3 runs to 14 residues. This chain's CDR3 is CAWSVTGGNSPLHF. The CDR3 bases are TGTGCCTGGAGCGTCACAGGGGGAAATTCACCCCTCCACTTT.

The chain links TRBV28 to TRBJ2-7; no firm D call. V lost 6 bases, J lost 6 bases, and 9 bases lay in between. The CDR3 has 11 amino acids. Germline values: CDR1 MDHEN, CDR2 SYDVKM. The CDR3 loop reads CASRELSEQYF. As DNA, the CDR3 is TGTGCCAGCAGAGAACTCTCCGAGCAGTACTTC.

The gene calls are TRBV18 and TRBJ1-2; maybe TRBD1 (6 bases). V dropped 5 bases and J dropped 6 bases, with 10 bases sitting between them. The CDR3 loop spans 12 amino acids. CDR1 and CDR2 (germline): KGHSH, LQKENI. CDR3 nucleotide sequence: TGTGCCAGCTCAACGGGGGCGGATGGCTACACCTTC. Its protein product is CASSTGADGYTF.

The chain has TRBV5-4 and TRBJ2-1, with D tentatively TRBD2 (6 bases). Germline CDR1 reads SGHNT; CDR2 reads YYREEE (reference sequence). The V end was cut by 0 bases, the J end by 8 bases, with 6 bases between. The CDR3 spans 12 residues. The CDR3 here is CASSLGGDEQFF. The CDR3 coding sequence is TGTGCCAGCAGCTTGGGGGGGGATGAGCAGTTCTTC.

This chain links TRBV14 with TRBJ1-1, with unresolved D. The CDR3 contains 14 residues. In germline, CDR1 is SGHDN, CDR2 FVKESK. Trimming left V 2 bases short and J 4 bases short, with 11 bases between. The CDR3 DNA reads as TGTGCCAGCAGCCAACCCAGAGCCCCCACTGAAGCTTTCTTT. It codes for CASSQPRAPTEAFF.

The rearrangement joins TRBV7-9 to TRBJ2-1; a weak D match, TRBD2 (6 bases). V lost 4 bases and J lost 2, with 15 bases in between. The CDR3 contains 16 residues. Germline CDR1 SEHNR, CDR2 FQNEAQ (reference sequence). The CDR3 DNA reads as TGTGCCAGCAGCTCCGAGACTAGTCTGGCCTACAATGAGCAGTTCTTC. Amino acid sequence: CASSSETSLAYNEQFF.

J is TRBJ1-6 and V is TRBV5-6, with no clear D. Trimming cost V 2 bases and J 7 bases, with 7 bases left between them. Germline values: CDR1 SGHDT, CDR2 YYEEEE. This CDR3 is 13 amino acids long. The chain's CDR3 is CASSFSGNSPLHF. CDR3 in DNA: TGTGCCAGCAGCTTTTCCGGGAATTCACCCCTCCACTTT.

The CDR3 DNA follows: TGTGCCAGCAGCGTATTTTCGGGAGCTGGCAATGAGCAGTTCTTC. It specifies CASSVFSGAGNEQFF. The chain recombines TRBV9 with TRBJ2-1, with D possibly being TRBD2 (6 bases). The ends were cut back, 1 base at V and 6 bases at J, with 14 bases in the middle. This CDR3 is built from 15 residues. Germline CDR1 is SGDLS and CDR2 is YYNGEE.

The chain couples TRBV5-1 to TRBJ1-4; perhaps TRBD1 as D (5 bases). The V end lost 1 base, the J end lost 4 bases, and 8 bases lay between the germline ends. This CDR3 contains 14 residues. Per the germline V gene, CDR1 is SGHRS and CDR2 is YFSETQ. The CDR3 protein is CASSLQGGNEKLFF. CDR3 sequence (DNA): TGCGCCAGCAGCTTGCAGGGAGGTAATGAAAAACTGTTTTTT.

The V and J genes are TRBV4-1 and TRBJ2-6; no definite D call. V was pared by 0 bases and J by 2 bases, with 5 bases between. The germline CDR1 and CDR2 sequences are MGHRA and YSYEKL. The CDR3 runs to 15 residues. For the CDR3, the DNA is TGCGCCAGCAGCCAAGAAAGGCCTGGGGCCAACGTCCTGACTTTC. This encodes CASSQERPGANVLTF.

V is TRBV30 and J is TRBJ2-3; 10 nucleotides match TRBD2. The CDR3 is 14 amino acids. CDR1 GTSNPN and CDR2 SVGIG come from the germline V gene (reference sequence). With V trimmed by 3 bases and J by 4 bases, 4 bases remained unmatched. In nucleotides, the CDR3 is TGTGCCTGGAGGGTAGCGGGAGGTCCAGATACGCAGTATTTT. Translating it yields CAWRVAGGPDTQYF.

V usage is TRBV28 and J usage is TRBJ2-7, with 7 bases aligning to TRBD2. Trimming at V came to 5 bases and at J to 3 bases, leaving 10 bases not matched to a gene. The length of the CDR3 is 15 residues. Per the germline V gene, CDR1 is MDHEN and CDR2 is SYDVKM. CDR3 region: CASSPTSLGLYEQYF. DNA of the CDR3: TGTGCCAGCAGTCCGACTAGCTTAGGTCTCTACGAGCAGTACTTC.

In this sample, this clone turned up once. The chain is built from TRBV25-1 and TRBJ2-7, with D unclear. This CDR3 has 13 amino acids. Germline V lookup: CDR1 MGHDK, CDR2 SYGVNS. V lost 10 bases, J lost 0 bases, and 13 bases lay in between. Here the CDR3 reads CANAGPCSYEQYF. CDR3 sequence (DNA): TGTGCCAACGCAGGACCTTGCTCCTACGAGCAGTACTTC.

The CDR3 DNA follows: TGTGCCTGGAGCGTGGACAGGGGTTACGAGCAGTACTTC. Translating gives CAWSVDRGYEQYF. This chain connects TRBV30 to TRBJ2-7; 9 bases match TRBD1. Unmatched junction bases numbered 4, after V lost 3 bases and J lost 4 bases. Germline lookup yields CDR1 GTSNPN and CDR2 SVGIG (reference sequence). This CDR3 contains 13 residues.

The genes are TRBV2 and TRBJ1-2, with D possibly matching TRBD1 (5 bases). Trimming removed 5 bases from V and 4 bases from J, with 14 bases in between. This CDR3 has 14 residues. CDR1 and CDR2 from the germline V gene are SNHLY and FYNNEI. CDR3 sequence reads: CASSQGKSSYGYTF. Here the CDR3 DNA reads TGTGCCAGCAGTCAGGGCAAGTCAAGCTATGGCTACACCTTC.

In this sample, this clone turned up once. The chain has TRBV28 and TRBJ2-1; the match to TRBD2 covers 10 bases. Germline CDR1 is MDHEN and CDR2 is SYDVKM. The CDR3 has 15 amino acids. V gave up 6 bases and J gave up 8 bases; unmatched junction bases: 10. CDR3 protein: CASREGLAGVDEQFF. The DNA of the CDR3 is TGTGCCAGCAGAGAGGGGCTAGCGGGAGTCGATGAGCAGTTCTTC.

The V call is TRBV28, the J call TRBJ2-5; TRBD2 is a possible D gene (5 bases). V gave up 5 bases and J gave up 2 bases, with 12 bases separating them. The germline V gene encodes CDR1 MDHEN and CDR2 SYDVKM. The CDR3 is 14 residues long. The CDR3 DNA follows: TGTGCCAGCAGTCTCCAGGACTTTCAAGAGACCCAGTACTTC. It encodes CASSLQDFQETQYF.

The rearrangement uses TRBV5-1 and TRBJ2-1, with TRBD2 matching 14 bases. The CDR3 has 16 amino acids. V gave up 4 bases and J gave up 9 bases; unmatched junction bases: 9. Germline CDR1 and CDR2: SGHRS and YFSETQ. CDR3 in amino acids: CASSLAGTSGSLEQFF. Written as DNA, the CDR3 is TGCGCCAGCAGCCTTGCGGGGACTAGCGGGAGTCTTGAGCAGTTCTTC.